This T cell receptor (beta chain) stems from a study of CD8+ T cells in alopecia areata. Study results and caveats: Shared TCR sequences were less clear between patients than in mice, possibly partly from HLA diversity.

Reverse transcription of extracted RNA yielded cDNA, which provided the sequencing template. Produced via immunoSEQ multiplex PCR; TCRdb's table is partial and in-frame only. The sample lists hundreds of thousands of clones, around three fifths occurring once. Treatment: oral pan-JAK inhibitor, 5-10 mg twice daily. Points on this clone: Its antigen is unidentified.

The TCR comes from a human donor with alopecia areata. The sequences come from CD4+ T cells sorted from blood, collected at week 52, from a patient treated with tofacitinib.

Written as DNA, the CDR3 is TGCGCCAGCAGCTCGACAGGGAACACCGGGGAGCTGTTTTTT. Protein: CASSSTGNTGELFF. V and J are TRBV5-1 and TRBJ2-2, with a weak D call TRBD1 (6 bases). CDR1 SGHRS and CDR2 YFSETQ come from the germline V gene. Trimming stripped 3 bases from V and 1 base from J, with 7 bases between. This CDR3 is 14 amino acids long.